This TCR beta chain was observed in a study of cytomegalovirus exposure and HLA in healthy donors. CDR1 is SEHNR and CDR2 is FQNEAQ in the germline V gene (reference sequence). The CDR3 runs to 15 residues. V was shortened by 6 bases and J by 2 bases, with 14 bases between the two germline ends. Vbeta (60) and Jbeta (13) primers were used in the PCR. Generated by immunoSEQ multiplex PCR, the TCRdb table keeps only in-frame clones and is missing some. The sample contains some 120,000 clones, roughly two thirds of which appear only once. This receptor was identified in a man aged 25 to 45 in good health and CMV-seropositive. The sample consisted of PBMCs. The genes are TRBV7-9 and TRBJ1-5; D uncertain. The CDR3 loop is CASSSGREGNQPQHF. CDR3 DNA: TGTGCCAGCAGTAGCGGGAGGGAAGGCAATCAGCCCCAGCATTTT.